This T cell receptor beta chain is drawn from a study of breast tumors, draining lymph nodes, adjacent tissues (dated by TCRdb to about 2016). The study in broad terms: Breast cancer patients provided tumor, adjacent nontumor tissue and axillary lymph nodes, and the study compared the TCR beta repertoires across these three sources. In human breast cancer, the study set out to assess how tumor, surrounding tissue and draining lymph node repertoires relate to one another and whether T cells might be exchanged between them.

Instrument on record: Illumina HiSeq 2000. TCR beta chain libraries were generated by multiplex PCR amplification. High-throughput sequencing was used to analyze the amplified TCR beta chain products. TCRdb reran the public reads through fastp at Q25 and MiXCR, keeping productive beta chains. Records with the same CDR3 protein are collapsed into one entry carrying the most frequent genes and DNA. The sample table holds 270,000 or so distinct CDR3 sequences, of which over 30% were seen once. The ten largest clonotypes hold around 1.1% of the sample. Lymph node samples came from the axillary draining lymph nodes of breast cancer patients. The study at large found these results: The conclusion that tumor T cells originate in lymph nodes was framed as consistent with a hypothesis rather than directly demonstrated. Tumor and nontumor tissue repertoires were significantly more similar in luminal-like than in basal-like breast cancer. T-cell repertoire diversity in tumors was found to be lower than in lymph nodes but higher than in nontumor tissue, and preferential V and J gene usage was observed. The data were considered consistent with the idea that most tumor T cells come from the lymph node and then expand in tumor tissue.

This clonotype was found many times. Its antigen specificity is not known. It has no much larger one-base neighbor in the sample; base qualities were not kept. The germline ends are 9 bases apart after V is trimmed by 2 bases and J by 7 bases. Taken from cysteine to phenylalanine, the CDR3 has 14 residues. Kept here is only the CDR3 DNA, which spans 42 bases and is read in frame from base 1. The germline V gene (reference sequence) supplies CDR1 MNHEY and CDR2 SMNVEV. The chain joins TRBV27 to TRBJ1-6, with the D segment identity uncertain. The clonotype originates from a female donor with breast cancer. Some clones in this sample may be carry-over from other donors' samples. The sequenced sample was axillary lymph node tissue. The CDR3 in this case is CASSLTMRNSPLHF. Read as DNA, the sequence is TGTGCCAGCAGTTTAACCATGAGGAATTCACCCCTCCACTTT.